The entry below describes one TCR beta chain. These data are taken from a study of cytomegalovirus exposure and HLA in healthy donors. This CDR3 is built from 13 residues. Germline-derived CDR1 and CDR2 are SGHNT and YYREEE (reference sequence). V was pared by 1 base and J by 11 bases, with 15 bases between. 60 Vbeta and 13 Jbeta primers were used in PCR. Produced via immunoSEQ multiplex PCR; TCRdb's table is partial and in-frame only. The sample shows about 200,000 clones, roughly 84% of them seen only once. The chain has TRBV5-4 and TRBJ1-1, with TRBD1 as a possible D gene (5 bases). This receptor was obtained from a girl aged 5-17 years in good health and CMV-seronegative. Sequences were obtained from PBMCs. Here the CDR3 DNA reads TGTGCCAGCAGCTTGCTCCCGACAGTCTCGGCTTTCTTT. Translation: CASSLLPTVSAFF.